This T cell receptor beta chain was profiled in a study of CD8 T cells in ankylosing spondylitis. General study results and limits: Disease-linked clones were reportedly significantly enriched in matched ankylosing spondylitis synovial fluid. About 8 highly homologous variants made up a TCR beta motif, and this motif appeared characteristic of ankylosing spondylitis blood.

With regard to this clonotype: What it binds is not known.

For TCR beta, libraries came from quantitative 5'-RACE with molecular barcodes. TCRdb re-analysed the 5' RACE reads in MiXCR, keeping a single row per CDR3 protein. The repertoire holds about 150,000 distinct CDR3 sequences, with roughly 44% as singletons. The V gene's germline CDR1 is MNHEY and CDR2 SMNVEV (reference sequence). The length of the CDR3 is 16 residues. Trimming cost V 5 bases and J 2 bases, with 17 bases left between them. The chain uses TRBV27 and TRBJ2-3; D unresolved. This receptor was taken from a male donor with ankylosing spondylitis. Sequenced material: synovial fluid, either unsorted or a sorted T cell fraction (not recorded which). This chain's CDR3 is CASSPSTTQLTDTQYF. In DNA form, the CDR3 reads TGTGCCAGCAGTCCCAGCACTACCCAACTCACAGATACGCAGTATTTT.